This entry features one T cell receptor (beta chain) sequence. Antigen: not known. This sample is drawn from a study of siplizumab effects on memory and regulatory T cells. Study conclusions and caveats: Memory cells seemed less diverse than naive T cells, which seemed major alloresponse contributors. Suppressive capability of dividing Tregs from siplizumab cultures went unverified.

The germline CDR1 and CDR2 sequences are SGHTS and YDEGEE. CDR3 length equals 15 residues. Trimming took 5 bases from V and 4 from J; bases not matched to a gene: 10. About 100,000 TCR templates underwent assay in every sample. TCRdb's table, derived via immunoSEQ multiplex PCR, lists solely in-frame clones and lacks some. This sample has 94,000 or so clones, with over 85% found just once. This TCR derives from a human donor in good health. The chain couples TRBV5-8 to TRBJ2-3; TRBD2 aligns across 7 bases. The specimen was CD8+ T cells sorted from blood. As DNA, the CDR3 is TGTGCCAGCAGGCCGGGGGGACTGGGAGCAGATACGCAGTATTTT. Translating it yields CASRPGGLGADTQYF.